The clone carrying this T cell receptor (beta chain) was observed many times. Trimming pared 1 base from V and 4 bases from J, leaving 7 bases between. CDR1 SGHTA and CDR2 FQGNSA come from the germline V gene. The CDR3 runs 13 residues. The data were taken from a study of human T cells and chemical hapten exposure. Study in general: Skin on the upper inner arm, approximately 2 cm by approximately 2 cm in size, was sensitized with 2% DPC. Weekly diphenylcyclopropenone doses were given to patients' scalps across the roughly 25-week study.

From the RACE reads, TCRdb called clonotypes with MiXCR, one entry per CDR3 protein. The table lists tens of thousands of distinct CDR3 sequences, around 6.4% of them singletons, with about 10% in the top ten. Time point denoted: patch test 1, 2 weeks after DPC sensitization. As to treatment: therapeutic diphenylcyclopropenone sensitization with weekly scalp DPC. Unfractionated whole blood was the source of the extracted total RNA. The source material was whole blood, sampled in connection with sensitization to the hapten diphenylcyclopropenone (DPC). This clonotype originated in a woman in her 30s with alopecia areata. Some clones in this sample may be carry-over from other donors' samples. V usage is TRBV7-2 and J usage is TRBJ1-1; maybe TRBD1 (5 bases). CDR3 protein: CASSLEGATEAFF. In nucleotides, the CDR3 is TGTGCCAGCAGCTTAGAAGGGGCCACTGAAGCTTTCTTT.